This T cell receptor beta chain appears in the sequencing data of a study of Ad26.COV2.S vaccination and SARS-CoV-2 variants. Notes on the study in general: The TCR breadth and depth analyses may have produced an underestimate of total T cell responses. Placebo recipients and vaccine recipients were similar in non-spike TCR breadth.

The table came from immunoSEQ multiplex PCR; TCRdb's copy has only in-frame clones and leaves some out. The table shows about 350,000 clones, with 88% occurring only once. There are 14 residues in the CDR3. V shed 3 bases and J shed 7 bases, with 15 bases lying between them. CDR1 is KGHSH and CDR2 is LQKENI in the germline V gene. The treatment here: some 20 received Ad26.COV2.S at low or high dose, single or two shots; about 5 received placebo; per-sample allocation not given. Collection of samples fell on day 63 after the first vaccine or placebo injection. The donor was a Boston adult aged 18-55 years. Immunization relied on an Ad26 vector, which expressed Wuhan-strain SARS-CoV-2 spike. As concerns this clone: The antigen remains unidentified.

The rearrangement uses TRBV18 and TRBJ1-1; D is perhaps TRBD1 (5 bases). Sequences were derived from peripheral blood, sampled in a trial of Ad26.COV2.S vaccine versus placebo. This TCR derives from a person between 18 and 65 years old who received the Ad26.COV2.S COVID-19 vaccine or a placebo. CDR3 residues: CASSPRAQTDEAFF. In DNA, the CDR3 is TGTGCCAGCTCACCGAGGGCACAGACAGATGAAGCTTTCTTT.